This T cell receptor beta chain was found in a study of T cell repertoires in cytomegalovirus infection. In its sample, this clonotype was seen a few times. The antigen remains unidentified. This CDR3 region has 17 residues. V trimming: 4 bases; J trimming: 1 base; junction bases outside the gene matches: 11. The germline V gene has CDR1 KGHDR and CDR2 SFDVKD. Each CDR3 protein gets one entry after TCRdb re-called the reads with MiXCR. Of 90,000 to 130,000 distinct CDR3 sequences in the sample, roughly a tenth are singletons; the top ten hold roughly 31%. Findings and limits, study-wide: HLA-C-restricted CMV clonotypes gave the most frequent clonotype in two of eight donors. Using cumulative public TCR beta family frequency, the authors identified those who carried CMV together with the relevant HLA.

The chain carries TRBV24-1 and TRBJ2-5, with 7 bases matching TRBD2. The sequencing sample was made of PBMCs, sequenced either directly or after in vitro stimulation (not recorded which). This TCR was sampled from a human donor in good health (CMV status not recorded). Some clones in this sample may be carry-over from other donors' samples. The DNA of the CDR3 is TGTGCCACCAGTGACATGGGACTAATGGGCCGCCAAGAGACCCAGTACTTC. Its translation is CATSDMGLMGRQETQYF.